The next 27 T cell receptor beta chains were all read from a single sample in a study of cytomegalovirus exposure and HLA in healthy donors. The PCR had 60 Vbeta and 13 Jbeta primers. Clones were sequenced by immunoSEQ multiplex PCR, and TCRdb holds only the in-frame ones, with some missing. The table records 150,000 to 200,000 clones, more than 75% of them present only once. Input material: PBMCs. Source of these receptors: a woman aged 30 to 39 in good health and CMV-seropositive.

V gene TRBV28 combines with J gene TRBJ1-4; 11 bases map to TRBD1. Germline V gene sequence: CDR1 MDHEN, CDR2 SYDVKM. J lost 7 bases, V lost 0 bases, and 4 bases had no gene match. The CDR3 extends over 16 amino acids. The CDR3 is CASSLWSGQGVEKLFF. CDR3 in DNA: TGTGCCAGCAGTTTATGGTCGGGACAGGGGGTTGAAAAACTGTTTTTT.

This clone has a single count. V gene TRBV2 combines with J gene TRBJ2-7; unclear D gene. The V end was cut by 4 bases, the J end by 2 bases, with 9 bases between. This CDR3 comprises 13 residues. The germline CDR1 and CDR2 sequences are SNHLY and FYNNEI. The CDR3 bases are TGTGCCAGCAGTGTGGCAGTTGCCTACGAGCAGTACTTC. Its protein is CASSVAVAYEQYF. Complete variable domain (other parts from reference TRBV2 and TRBJ2-7): EPEVTQTPSHQVTQMGQEVILRCVPISNHLYFYWYRQILGQKVEFLVSFYNNEISEKSEIFDDQFSVERPDGSNFTLKIRSTKLEDSAMYFCASSVAVAYEQYFGPGTRLTVT.

This CDR3 is CASSSRSGQHYNSPLHF. The CDR3 DNA sequence: TGTGCCAGCAGTTCCCGGTCTGGACAGCATTATAATTCACCCCTCCACTTT. The V call is TRBV27, the J call TRBJ1-6; D possibly corresponds to TRBD1 (6 bases). The CDR3 runs to 17 residues. Trimming removed 4 bases at V and 4 bases at J, with 17 bases between. Germline CDR1 is MNHEY and CDR2 is SMNVEV (reference sequence).

The J gene is TRBJ1-2, the V gene TRBV5-4, with a weak D call TRBD1 (6 bases). The CDR3 extends over 15 amino acids. Trimming cost V 3 bases and J 8 bases, with 20 bases left between them. Per germline, CDR1 SGHNT and CDR2 YYREEE (reference sequence). In DNA, the CDR3 is TGTGCCAGCAGCTCCAGTTCCAGGGGAATTGAGGGCTACACCTTC. It is translated as CASSSSSRGIEGYTF.

V usage is TRBV5-4 and J usage is TRBJ2-1; 10 bases fit TRBD1. V gave up 5 bases and J gave up 8 bases; unmatched junction bases: 4. This CDR3 has 13 residues. The germline V gene encodes CDR1 SGHNT and CDR2 YYREEE (reference sequence). CDR3 in DNA: TGTGCCAGCAGTCGACAGGGGGCAGATGAGCAGTTCTTC. Translating it yields CASSRQGADEQFF.

This chain links TRBV4-2 with TRBJ2-3, with 7 nucleotides matching TRBD2. Germline CDR1 and CDR2: LGHNA and YNFKEQ. This CDR3 comprises 16 residues. The V gene end was trimmed by 0 bases and the J gene end by 6 bases; junction bases not matched to a gene: 9. CDR3 in amino acids: CASSQEASGVPDTQYF. The CDR3 bases are TGTGCCAGCAGCCAAGAAGCCAGCGGGGTCCCGGATACGCAGTATTTT.

V usage is TRBV11-2 and J usage is TRBJ2-6; 8 bases align to TRBD2. This CDR3 is built from 18 residues. With 3 bases clipped from V and 3 bases from J, the junction kept 10 bases outside the gene matches. Germline loops: CDR1 SGHAT, CDR2 FQNNGV. The CDR3 DNA is TGTGCCAGCAGCTTGCGGGGGGCGGGATTAGGTGGGGCCAACGTCCTGACTTTC. It yields the protein CASSLRGAGLGGANVLTF.

In nucleotides, the CDR3 is TGTGCCAGTAGTCCCAGGGGAAAAGACACTGAAGCTTTCTTT. Translated, it gives CASSPRGKDTEAFF. V gene TRBV19 combines with J gene TRBJ1-1; the D gene is possibly TRBD1 (6 bases). The CDR3 runs to 14 residues. V was shortened by 5 bases and J by 3 bases, with 13 bases between the two germline ends. In germline, CDR1 is LNHDA, CDR2 SQIVND (reference sequence).

This chain connects TRBV10-3 to TRBJ2-7, with a possible D match to TRBD1 (6 bases). CDR3 length: 14 residues. Trimming shortened V by 4 bases and J by 1 base, and 11 bases separated the two germline ends. Germline V gene lookup returns CDR1 ENHRY and CDR2 SYGVKD. The CDR3 DNA sequence: TGTGCCATCAGTGGATTGGGACATTCCTACGAGCAGTACTTC. Its translation: CAISGLGHSYEQYF.

This clone was seen more than once but under ten times. This chain connects TRBV27 to TRBJ1-5; 9 positions match TRBD1. Germline V lookup: CDR1 MNHEY, CDR2 SMNVEV (reference sequence). This CDR3 is 15 amino acids long. V shed 6 bases and J 6 bases; nucleotides not matched to a gene: 9. The CDR3: CASSPKQGAGQPQHF. In DNA, the CDR3 is TGTGCCAGCAGCCCTAAACAGGGGGCGGGTCAGCCCCAGCATTTT.

The rearrangement joins TRBV11-2 to TRBJ1-1; D not resolved. The CDR3 is 13 residues long. V was shortened by 1 base and J by 4 bases, with 7 bases between the two germline ends. The germline CDR1 and CDR2 sequences are SGHAT and FQNNGV. The CDR3 DNA is TGTGCCAGCAGCTTAGCCTCCAGCACTGAAGCTTTCTTT. Its protein product is CASSLASSTEAFF. Looking up the rest from reference TRBV11-2 and TRBJ1-1 gives the full variable domain: EAGVAQSPRYKIIEKRQSVAFWCNPISGHATLYWYQQILGQGPKLLIQFQNNGVVDDSQLPKDRFSAERLKGVDSTLKIQPAKLEDSAVYLCASSLASSTEAFFGQGTRLTVV.

This clone was picked up a small number of times. The chain couples TRBV11-3 to TRBJ1-1; possibly TRBD1 for D (5 bases). The CDR3 loop spans 13 amino acids. V shed 2 bases and J shed 1 base, with 5 bases lying between them. Germline V gene sequence: CDR1 SGHNT, CDR2 YENEEA. The CDR3 loop is CASSLTGNTEAFF. The CDR3 nucleotides read TGTGCCAGCAGCTTAACAGGGAACACTGAAGCTTTCTTT.

The gene calls are TRBV28 and TRBJ1-4; weak D call: TRBD1 (5 bases). The CDR3 length is 16 residues. The germline V gene has CDR1 MDHEN and CDR2 SYDVKM. V gave up 7 bases and J gave up 0 bases, with 15 bases separating them. CDR3 loop: CASIFRTPATNEKLFF. Written as DNA, the CDR3 is TGTGCCAGCATTTTTCGGACACCTGCAACTAATGAAAAACTGTTTTTT.

The chain joins TRBV2 to TRBJ2-1; 13 bases agree with TRBD2. Germline CDR1 is SNHLY and CDR2 is FYNNEI. J was trimmed by 9 bases and V by 7 bases; bases with no gene match: 6. The CDR3 has 14 residues. The CDR3 sequence is CASTLTSGGLEQFF. CDR3 nucleotides: TGTGCCAGCACCCTGACTAGCGGGGGGCTTGAGCAGTTCTTC. The variable domain in full, with the rest retrieved from reference TRBV2 and TRBJ2-1, is EPEVTQTPSHQVTQMGQEVILRCVPISNHLYFYWYRQILGQKVEFLVSFYNNEISEKSEIFDDQFSVERPDGSNFTLKIRSTKLEDSAMYFCASTLTSGGLEQFFGPGTRLTVL.

The chain employs TRBV19 and TRBJ1-4, with TRBD1 matching over 9 bases. Trimming removed 7 bases from V and 2 bases from J; junction bases left unmatched: 5. Germline loops: CDR1 LNHDA, CDR2 SQIVND (reference sequence). The CDR3 sequence is 15 residues long. The CDR3, as DNA: TGTGCCAGTAATGACAGGGGGATTACTAATGAAAAACTGTTTTTT. It codes for CASNDRGITNEKLFF.

A remark on this clone: At one end the junction does not follow the germline gene, possibly because of a read error. The rearrangement uses TRBV18 and TRBJ2-6; TRBD2 agrees at 8 bases. The germline CDR1 and CDR2 sequences are KGHSH and LQKENI. The CDR3 spans 14 residues. The chain's CDR3 is CASSPESGSDERAF. DNA of the CDR3: TGTGCCAGCTCACCAGAGAGCGGGAGTGACGAACGGGCTTTC. Using reference TRBV18 and TRBJ2-6 for the parts outside the CDR3, the full variable domain is NAGVMQNPRHLVRRRGQEARLRCSPMKGHSHVYWYRQLPEEGLKFMVYLQKENIIDESGMPKERFSAEFPKEGPSILRIQQVVRGDSAAYFCASSPESGSDERAFGAGSRLTVL.

The rearrangement uses TRBV27 and TRBJ2-7; no reliable D call. In germline, CDR1 is MNHEY, CDR2 SMNVEV (reference sequence). The germline V and J ends were trimmed by 4 bases and 1 base, with 8 bases remaining between them. This CDR3 contains 13 residues. CDR3 protein: CASSSPGSYEQYF. CDR3 nucleotides: TGTGCCAGCAGTTCCCCGGGTTCCTACGAGCAGTACTTC.

The CDR3 reads CASSLTGLAGGSSYNEQFF. The CDR3 coding sequence is TGTGCCAGCAGTTTAACGGGACTAGCGGGGGGAAGCTCCTACAATGAGCAGTTCTTC. The chain is built from TRBV28 and TRBJ2-1, with 15 positions matching TRBD2. This CDR3 is 19 amino acids long. The trim removed 2 bases at V and 0 bases at J, leaving 5 bases unmatched. Germline CDR1 reads MDHEN; CDR2 reads SYDVKM.

Comments on this clone: An end of the junction differs from the germline gene, which may be a read error. V usage is TRBV7-7 and J usage is TRBJ2-7; TRBD1 agrees at 11 bases. The CDR3 totals 15 residues. Germline V gene sequence: CDR1 SSHAT, CDR2 FNYEAQ (reference sequence). As DNA, the CDR3 is TGTGCTAGCAGCCCCGGGACAGGGGGAGCCTACGAGCAGTACTTC. The encoded protein is CASSPGTGGAYEQYF.

The V call is TRBV11-2, the J call TRBJ1-1; D gene unclear. The CDR3 totals 14 residues. The ends were cut back, 1 base at V and 4 bases at J, with 10 bases in the middle. CDR1 SGHAT and CDR2 FQNNGV come from the germline V gene. CDR3 DNA sequence: TGTGCCAGCAGCTTAGTAGGGAGCAGCACTGAAGCTTTCTTT. It is translated as CASSLVGSSTEAFF.

This clone was seen a few times. The chain links TRBV18 to TRBJ2-7, with 8 positions matching TRBD1. Germline V CDR1 and CDR2: KGHSH, LQKENI. The CDR3 has 16 amino acids. The trim removed 0 bases at V and 3 bases at J, leaving 7 bases unmatched. The CDR3 nucleotides read TGTGCCAGCTCACCACCGGGGGCAGGGGGCTTCTACGAGCAGTACTTC. It specifies CASSPPGAGGFYEQYF.

The V gene is TRBV7-9, the J gene TRBJ1-2; tentatively, D is TRBD1 (5 bases). Trimming left V 1 base short and J 8 bases short, with 11 bases between. Germline V CDR1 and CDR2: SEHNR, FQNEAQ (reference sequence). The CDR3 length is 13 residues. CDR3 bases: TGTGCCAGCAGCTTAGGGGGCGGCCGAGGCTACACCTTC. As protein: CASSLGGGRGYTF.

The rearrangement uses TRBV7-8 and TRBJ1-5; D perhaps matches TRBD1 (6 bases). This CDR3 has 15 amino acids. The germline CDR1 and CDR2 sequences are SGHVS and FQNEAQ. Trimming took 3 bases from V and 2 from J, leaving 11 bases between them. CDR3 nucleotides: TGTGCCAGCAGCTTGCACAGGGTTGGCAATCAGCCCCAGCATTTT. It specifies CASSLHRVGNQPQHF.

DNA for the CDR3: TGTGCCAGCAGCTCCCCCAGGTTTCGAGCTGAAGCTTTCTTT. Translation: CASSSPRFRAEAFF. The chain couples TRBV5-6 to TRBJ1-1; D remains unclear. CDR1 SGHDT and CDR2 YYEEEE come from the germline V gene. The CDR3 sequence is 14 residues long. The V and J ends lost 3 bases and 6 bases respectively, with 15 bases between them.

CDR3 region: CASSQWASGSTGELFF. The CDR3 DNA reads TGTGCCAGCTCCCAGTGGGCTAGCGGGAGCACCGGGGAGCTGTTTTTT. The rearrangement uses TRBV28 and TRBJ2-2; 10 bases line up with TRBD2. Trimming took 8 bases from V and 4 from J; bases not matched to a gene: 10. CDR3 size: 16 residues. Germline values: CDR1 MDHEN, CDR2 SYDVKM.

This chain links TRBV29-1 with TRBJ2-7, with 7 bases matching TRBD1. Germline V gives CDR1 SQVTM, CDR2 ANQGSEA. The CDR3 is 13 residues long. Trimming at V came to 0 bases and at J to 3 bases, leaving 2 bases not matched to a gene. CDR3 amino acids: CSVEDWDSYEQYF. CDR3 sequence (DNA): TGCAGCGTTGAAGATTGGGACAGCTACGAGCAGTACTTC.

This clone was seen a few times. V is TRBV6-1 and J is TRBJ1-6; D gene unclear. Trimming removed 8 bases at V and 2 bases at J, with 13 bases between. This CDR3 is 15 amino acids long. From germline, CDR1 is MNHNS and CDR2 SASEGT. The CDR3 region has the DNA TGTGCCAGCTCAAGGAGGAACCCCTATAATTCACCCCTCCACTTT. This encodes CASSRRNPYNSPLHF.